A selection of T cell receptor beta chains follows, all from one sample in a study of blood T cell repertoires in COVID-19. Method: immunoSEQ multiplex PCR; TCRdb's copy keeps in-frame clones and lacks some. The repertoire includes about 270,000 clones, 82% of them detected once, and roughly 3.1% sits in the top ten. Sequencing input: peripheral blood. These receptors all come from a woman under 30 with acute or convalescent COVID-19. CDR3s include the opening cysteine and the closing phenylalanine or tryptophan. A D gene is named only where the DNA matches it firmly. The size field is filled for only some rows; it gives once, few, many or a size class.

abundance	v_gene	d_gene	j_gene	CDR3aa	CDR3nt
NA	TRBV6-5	TRBD1	TRBJ1-3	CASRGQGWLGNTIYF	TGTGCCAGCAGGGGACAGGGATGGCTTGGAAACACCATATATTTT
NA	TRBV19	TRBD2	TRBJ2-1	CASSPPGTSGFIEQFF	TGTGCCAGTAGCCCACCCGGGACTAGCGGGTTTATCGAGCAGTTCTTC
NA	TRBV5-1	NA	TRBJ1-2	CASSADSYGYTF	TGCGCCAGCAGCGCCGACAGCTATGGCTACACCTTC
few	TRBV5-6	NA	TRBJ1-1	CASSLARGLRTMNTEAFF	TGTGCCAGCAGCTTAGCCCGGGGACTGCGGACCATGAACACTGAAGCTTTCTTT
NA	TRBV6-2/TRBV6-3	TRBD2	TRBJ2-1	CASSYMGLANNEQFF	TGTGCCAGCAGTTACATGGGACTAGCGAACAATGAGCAGTTCTTC
NA	TRBV6-5	NA	TRBJ2-7	CASSHLGEGNEQYF	TGTGCCAGCAGTCACCTCGGGGAAGGGAACGAGCAGTACTTC
few	TRBV19	TRBD1	TRBJ1-2	CASSRGTGGYTF	TGTGCCAGTAGTAGGGGGACAGGGGGCTACACCTTC
once	TRBV15	TRBD1	TRBJ2-1	CATSRAQTGGSYNEQFF	TGTGCCACCAGCAGAGCCCAGACAGGGGGGTCGTACAATGAGCAGTTCTTC
NA	TRBV6-2/TRBV6-3	NA	TRBJ1-6	CASSYTGLWNSPLHF	TGTGCCAGCAGTTACACGGGGTTGTGGAATTCACCCCTCCACTTT
NA	TRBV11-2	NA	TRBJ1-1	CASRQVRGAPTEAFF	TGTGCCAGCAGGCAGGTCCGGGGGGCTCCCACTGAAGCTTTCTTT
NA	TRBV2	NA	TRBJ1-5	CASSGGGGMGNQPQHF	TGTGCCAGCAGTGGCGGGGGGGGTATGGGCAATCAGCCCCAGCATTTT
once	TRBV4-2	TRBD2	TRBJ2-3	CASSQDRASGRIDTQYF	TGTGCCAGCAGCCAAGATCGGGCTAGCGGGAGGATAGATACGCAGTATTTT
NA	TRBV7-9	NA	TRBJ2-3	CASSVWTATDTQYF	TGTGCCAGCAGCGTTTGGACAGCCACAGATACGCAGTATTTT
NA	TRBV18	NA	TRBJ2-5	CASSPTPGETQYF	TGTGCCAGCTCCCCTACCCCCGGGGAGACCCAGTACTTC
NA	TRBV7-9	NA	TRBJ1-4	CASSLAAEKLFF	TGTGCCAGCAGCTTAGCGGCTGAAAAACTGTTTTTT
NA	TRBV27	TRBD2	TRBJ2-3	CASSHHPGLAGAGPTQYF	TGTGCCAGCAGTCACCACCCGGGACTAGCGGGAGCTGGTCCCACGCAGTATTTT
NA	TRBV19	NA	TRBJ2-1	CASTKSRSGPYNEQFF	TGTGCCAGTACTAAATCCCGGAGCGGGCCTTACAATGAGCAGTTCTTC